The rows below give T cell receptor beta chains drawn from one sample of a study of blood T cells in healthy people across ages. TCRdb recomputed calls from the 5' RACE reads with MiXCR, one row per CDR3 protein. Of roughly 800,000 distinct CDR3 sequences listed, about 62% are singletons. Input material: blood. Every receptor here comes from a man in his thirties or forties in good health. Each CDR3 is given with its conserved first and last residue. Fields, in order: V gene, clone size, D gene, J gene, CDR3 DNA, CDR3 protein. D genes are given only for firm matches. Clone size is shown for a subset of rows, as once, few, many or a class of expanded clone.

TRBV7-2	.	.	TRBJ1-1	TGTGCCAGCAGCTTAGGGGTCTCGGACACTGAAGCTTTCTTT	CASSLGVSDTEAFF
TRBV21-1	.	.	TRBJ2-2	TGTGCCAGCAGCGCCCGGTTAACCGGGGAGCTGTTTTTT	CASSARLTGELFF
TRBV6-5	.	.	TRBJ1-2	TGTGCCAGCAGTTACTTGAAGGGACCGCTTGACTACACCTTC	CASSYLKGPLDYTF
TRBV6-2/TRBV6-3	.	.	TRBJ1-2	TGTGCCAGCAGTTACTTACAGGCGACCGGCTACACCTTC	CASSYLQATGYTF
TRBV20-1	few	.	TRBJ1-2	TGCAGTGCTAGAGATGCGCGAGGGGCAGCTAACTATGGCTACACCTTC	CSARDARGAANYGYTF
TRBV29-1	.	.	TRBJ2-1	TGCAGCGTTTTAAGGGGCACAGGGAGATCGACTAGTGAGCAGTTCTTC	CSVLRGTGRSTSEQFF
TRBV12-3/TRBV12-4	.	.	TRBJ2-7	TGTGCCAGCACTGGAGGGACCACCTACGAGCAGTACTTC	CASTGGTTYEQYF
TRBV9	.	TRBD1	TRBJ2-1	TGTGCCAGCAGCCGAGGACAGGGGGCAGGATACTACTACAATGAGCAGTTCTTC	CASSRGQGAGYYYNEQFF
TRBV27	few	.	TRBJ2-5	TGTGCCAGTGCCCGGGAGAGCTCTACGACCCAGTACTTC	CASARESSTTQYF
TRBV29-1	few	TRBD1	TRBJ2-7	TGCAGCACCGGACAGGGCCACGAGCAGTACTTC	CSTGQGHEQYF
TRBV20-1	.	TRBD2	TRBJ2-3	TGCAGTGCTAGAGACCGGGGACTAGGGCTCGGTACGCAGTATTTT	CSARDRGLGLGTQYF
TRBV3-1	.	.	TRBJ2-2	TGTGCCAGCAGCCAGGGCCTTCGGGTGGCCGGGGAGCTGTTTTTT	CASSQGLRVAGELFF
TRBV7-9	.	.	TRBJ2-5	TGTGCCAGCAGCTCCGGGGGGCCCAAGACCCAGTACTTC	CASSSGGPKTQYF
TRBV7-2	.	TRBD1	TRBJ1-2	TGTGCCAGCAGCCAGCTCGGACAGGATAGCTATGGCTACACCTTC	CASSQLGQDSYGYTF
TRBV12-3/TRBV12-4	few	.	TRBJ2-1	TGTGCCAGCAGCTGGGAGTACTACAATGAGCAGTTCTTC	CASSWEYYNEQFF
TRBV4-2	.	.	TRBJ2-7	TGTGCCAGCAGCCAAGAATACGGTCCCTACGAGCAGTACTTC	CASSQEYGPYEQYF
TRBV12-5	few	.	TRBJ2-3	TGTGCTAGTGCCTTCCGAGGCCGCACAGATACGCAGTATTTT	CASAFRGRTDTQYF
TRBV5-1	.	.	TRBJ1-5	TGCGCCAGCAGTACAGGGCTGGGCCAGCCCCAGCATTTT	CASSTGLGQPQHF
TRBV29-1	few	TRBD1	TRBJ2-1	TGCAGCGCGGGACAGCCAAACAATGAGCAGTTCTTC	CSAGQPNNEQFF
TRBV20-1	.	.	TRBJ1-2	TGCAGTGCCATAGGGTCTTTAGGGGGGGACTATGGCTACACCTTC	CSAIGSLGGDYGYTF
TRBV7-8	few	TRBD2	TRBJ2-1	TGTGCCAGCAGCTCGAGATTGGGACTAGCGGGAGACAATGAGCAGTTCTTC	CASSSRLGLAGDNEQFF
TRBV6-6	.	TRBD1	TRBJ1-2	TGTGCCAGCACCTCGCCAGGGGGCTATGGCTACACCTTC	CASTSPGGYGYTF
TRBV7-2	.	TRBD1	TRBJ2-2	TGTGCCAGCAGCTTGGACAGGAGAGAAACCGGGGAGCTGTTTTTT	CASSLDRRETGELFF
TRBV20-1	.	.	TRBJ1-2	TGCAGTGCTGGCCGGGACACCGAGTTAAACTATGGCTACACCTTC	CSAGRDTELNYGYTF
TRBV20-1	.	.	TRBJ1-5	TGCAGTGCTAGAGACCCCGTGAGTAATCAGCCCCAGCATTTT	CSARDPVSNQPQHF
TRBV20-1	few	.	TRBJ2-4	TGCAGTGCTAGGAAGGGAGTAGATTGGGCCAAAAACATTCAGTACTTC	CSARKGVDWAKNIQYF
TRBV7-2	few	TRBD1	TRBJ2-7	TGTGCCAGCAGCTACCAAGGGACAGGTACCTACGAGCAGTACTTC	CASSYQGTGTYEQYF
TRBV14	.	.	TRBJ2-3	TGTGCCAGCAGCCAACGGGCGTTCCCTCAGGCGGATACGCAGTATTTT	CASSQRAFPQADTQYF
TRBV7-2	.	TRBD2	TRBJ2-5	TGTGCCAGCAGCTCGGATGGGCGGGGGCAAGAGACCCAGTACTTC	CASSSDGRGQETQYF
TRBV20-1	once	TRBD1	TRBJ2-7	TGCTCCAGCACCGGGGACAGGGTCCACGAGCAGTACTTC	CSSTGDRVHEQYF
TRBV20-1	.	.	TRBJ2-1	TGCAGTGCTAGTTTTAGCGACCATACCTACAATGAGCAGTTCTTC	CSASFSDHTYNEQFF
TRBV4-2	.	TRBD2	TRBJ2-7	TGTGCCAACAGTCCTCAGGGACTAGCGGGAGGCTACGAGCAGTACTTC	CANSPQGLAGGYEQYF
TRBV20-1	few	.	TRBJ2-7	TGCAGTGCTACTTCCCATACTAGCCTTGACGAGCAGTACTTC	CSATSHTSLDEQYF
TRBV12-3/TRBV12-4	.	.	TRBJ1-4	TGTGCCAGCAGATCCGCGACAGGCGGTAATGAAAAACTGTTTTTT	CASRSATGGNEKLFF
TRBV2	.	.	TRBJ1-1	TGTGCCAGCAGTGCAAAACAGACCACTGAAGCTTTCTTT	CASSAKQTTEAFF
TRBV20-1	.	.	TRBJ2-2	TGCAGTGCTAGAGAGCTAGCAGGAGACACCGGGGAGCTGTTTTTT	CSARELAGDTGELFF
TRBV7-6	.	.	TRBJ2-7	TGTGCCAGCAGCACCCGTCCTCCCCCGGGGCTCGAGCAGTACTTC	CASSTRPPPGLEQYF
TRBV29-1	once	TRBD2	TRBJ2-5	TGCAGCGTTGATCTAGCGGGAGGCGGGGAGACCCAGTACTTC	CSVDLAGGGETQYF